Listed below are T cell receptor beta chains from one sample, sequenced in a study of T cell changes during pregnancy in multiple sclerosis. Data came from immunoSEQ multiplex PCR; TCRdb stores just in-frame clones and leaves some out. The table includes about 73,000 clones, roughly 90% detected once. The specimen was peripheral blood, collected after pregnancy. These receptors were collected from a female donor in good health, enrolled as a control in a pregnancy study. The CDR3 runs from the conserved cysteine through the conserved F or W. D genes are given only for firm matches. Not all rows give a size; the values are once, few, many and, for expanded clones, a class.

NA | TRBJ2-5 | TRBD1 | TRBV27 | TGTGCCAGCAGCCTATACGACAGGGGGAGGGAGACCCAGTACTTC | CASSLYDRGRETQYF
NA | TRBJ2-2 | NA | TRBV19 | TGTGCCAGTAGTCCCATGGGGGCTGGAGTCGGAACCGGGGAGCTGTTTTTT | CASSPMGAGVGTGELFF
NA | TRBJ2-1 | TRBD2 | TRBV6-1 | TGTGCCAGCACCGTTAGCGGGAGAGCTCAGTTCTTC | CASTVSGRAQFF
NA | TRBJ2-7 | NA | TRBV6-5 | TGTGCCAGCAGGAGAGGACAGAGAAGCTCCTACGAGCAGTACTTC | CASRRGQRSSYEQYF
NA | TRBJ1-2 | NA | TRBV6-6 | TGTGCCAGCAGTTACTCGCTAGAGCGCGGGGGCTACACCTTC | CASSYSLERGGYTF
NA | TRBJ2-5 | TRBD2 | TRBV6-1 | TGTGCCAGCAGTTGGACTAGCCCTTGGGAGACCCAGTACTTC | CASSWTSPWETQYF
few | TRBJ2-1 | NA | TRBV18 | TGTGCCAGCTCACGACAGACAGATGAGCAGTTCTTC | CASSRQTDEQFF
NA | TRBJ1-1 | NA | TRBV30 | TGTGCCTGGAGTGTAAACAGGGACACTGAAGCTTTCTTT | CAWSVNRDTEAFF
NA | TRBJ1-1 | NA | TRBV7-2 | TGTGCCAGCAGCGAAGGCGGGAACTGGAACACTGAAGCTTTCTTT | CASSEGGNWNTEAFF
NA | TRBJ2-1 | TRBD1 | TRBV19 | TGTGCCAGTAGTAAAACTGGGACAGGGTTTTGGGATGAGCAGTTCTTC | CASSKTGTGFWDEQFF
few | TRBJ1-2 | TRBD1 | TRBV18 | TGTGCCAGCTCAGCCGACAGGGGGGATTCCTATGGCTACACCTTC | CASSADRGDSYGYTF
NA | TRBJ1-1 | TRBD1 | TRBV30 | TGTGCCTGGAACCGGGACAGCATGAACACTGAAGCTTTCTTT | CAWNRDSMNTEAFF
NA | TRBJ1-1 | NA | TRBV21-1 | TGTGCCAGCAGCAAAGCCGGGGGGCGGGTGAACACTGAAGCTTTCTTT | CASSKAGGRVNTEAFF
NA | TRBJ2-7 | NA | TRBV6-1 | TGTGCCAGCAGTGAACAGGGTGGCAACTACGAGCAGTACTTC | CASSEQGGNYEQYF
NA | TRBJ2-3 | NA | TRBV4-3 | TGCGCCAGCAGCCAACGCAAAGGACAGTCAGATACGCAGTATTTT | CASSQRKGQSDTQYF
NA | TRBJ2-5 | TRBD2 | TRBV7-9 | TGTGCCAGCGGGGAGGCGGGAGCCGAGACCCAGTACTTC | CASGEAGAETQYF
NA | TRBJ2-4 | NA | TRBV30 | TGTGCCTGGGCGCCGGGGAGAGAAAACATTCAGTACTTC | CAWAPGRENIQYF
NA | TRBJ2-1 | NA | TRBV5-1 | TGCGCCAGCAGCACCCTGCTTGTGACCGGGACACAATACAATGAGCAGTTCTTC | CASSTLLVTGTQYNEQFF
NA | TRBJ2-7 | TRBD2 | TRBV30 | TGTGCCTGGAGTAAACTAGCGGGATCCTACGAGCAGTACTTC | CAWSKLAGSYEQYF
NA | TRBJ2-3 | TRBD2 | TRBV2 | TGTGCCAGCAGTGTATCGGGAGGGACAGATACGCAGTATTTT | CASSVSGGTDTQYF
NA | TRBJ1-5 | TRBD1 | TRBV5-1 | TGCGCCAGCAGCCCGACAGGGAGCGGCCAGCCCCAGCATTTT | CASSPTGSGQPQHF
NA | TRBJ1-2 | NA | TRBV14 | TGTGCCAGCAGCCGCCGGGGGGACTATGGCTACACCTTC | CASSRRGDYGYTF
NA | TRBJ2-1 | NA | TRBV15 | TGTGCCACCAGGCTAGCGTCCTACAATGAGCAGTTCTTC | CATRLASYNEQFF
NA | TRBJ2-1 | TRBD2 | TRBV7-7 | TGTGCTAGCAGCATCATGGGGGGGAGTGAGCAGTTCTTC | CASSIMGGSEQFF
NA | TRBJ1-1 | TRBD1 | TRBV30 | TGTGCCTGGAGTCCACTCTTCCCAACGGGACAGGGATCCGGGACTGAAGCTTTCTTT | CAWSPLFPTGQGSGTEAFF
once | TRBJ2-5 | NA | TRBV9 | TGTGCCAGCAGCGTAGATCGGGTCGTTGGGACCCAGTACTTC | CASSVDRVVGTQYF
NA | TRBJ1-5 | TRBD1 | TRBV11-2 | TGTGCCAGCCCGCGGGACAGGGACAATCAGCCCCAGCATTTT | CASPRDRDNQPQHF
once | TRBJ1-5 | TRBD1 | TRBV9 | TGTGCCAGCAGCGTCCAGATGTCAGACAGGGATGGACAGCCCCAGCATTTT | CASSVQMSDRDGQPQHF
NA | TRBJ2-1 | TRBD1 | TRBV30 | TGTGCCTGGAGGGGGACAGGAATCAATGAGCAGTTCTTC | CAWRGTGINEQFF
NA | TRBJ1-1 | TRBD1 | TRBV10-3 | TGTGCCATCAGTGAGTCGCCGGGACAGGGGGAAGCTTTCTTT | CAISESPGQGEAFF
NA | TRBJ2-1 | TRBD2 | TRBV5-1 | TGCGCCAGCAGACTAGCGGGGGAATACAATGAGCAGTTCTTC | CASRLAGEYNEQFF
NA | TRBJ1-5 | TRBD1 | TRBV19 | TGTGCCAGTAGTATCTCGACAGGGCCCAATCAGCCCCAGCATTTT | CASSISTGPNQPQHF
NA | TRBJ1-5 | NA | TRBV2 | TGTGCCAGCAGTGGAGATAGCAATCAGCCCCAGCATTTT | CASSGDSNQPQHF
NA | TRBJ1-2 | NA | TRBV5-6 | TGTGCCAGCAGCCTGGGCAGGCTGAAGATGGGCTACACCTTC | CASSLGRLKMGYTF
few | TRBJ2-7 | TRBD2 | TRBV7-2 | TGTGCCAGCAGCCAGACTAGCGGGGGACTCTACGAGCAGTACTTC | CASSQTSGGLYEQYF
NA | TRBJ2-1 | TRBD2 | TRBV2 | TGTGCCAGCGTGTTAACTAGCGGGGGGCCTCCACAGCAGTTCTTC | CASVLTSGGPPQQFF
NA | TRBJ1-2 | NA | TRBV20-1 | TGCAGTGCTAGAGCGACTGTTGGCTACACCTTC | CSARATVGYTF
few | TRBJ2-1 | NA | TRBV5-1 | TGCGCCAGCAGTTCATCCGGGACAACCTACAATGAGCAGTTCTTC | CASSSSGTTYNEQFF
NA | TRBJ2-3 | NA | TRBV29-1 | TGCAGCGCCGACGGACTCACAGATACGCAGTATTTT | CSADGLTDTQYF
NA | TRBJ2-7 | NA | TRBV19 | TGTGCCACCTCATATAGGGGGGGGGTGAGCTCCTACGAGCAGTACTTC | CATSYRGGVSSYEQYF
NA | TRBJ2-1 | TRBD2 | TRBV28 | TGTGCCAGCAGTACTGCTAGCGGATCCTACAATGAGCAGTTCTTC | CASSTASGSYNEQFF
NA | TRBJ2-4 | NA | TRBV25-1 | TGTGCCAGCAGTGAGGAGGGTCTCAAAAACATTCAGTACTTC | CASSEEGLKNIQYF
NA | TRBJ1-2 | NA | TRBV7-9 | TGTGCCAGCAGCGTCCGGAGGGTCTTGGGTGGCTACACCTTC | CASSVRRVLGGYTF
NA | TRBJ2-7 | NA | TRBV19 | TGTGCCAGTAGTATGTCTGGCCTCGAGCAGTACTTC | CASSMSGLEQYF
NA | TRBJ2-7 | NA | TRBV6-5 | TGTGCCAGGGGGCTGGACGAGCAGTACTTC | CARGLDEQYF
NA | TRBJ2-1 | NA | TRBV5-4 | TGTGCCAGCAGCTTGGGGTCCAAGGGAGGCTCCTACAATGAGCAGTTCTTC | CASSLGSKGGSYNEQFF
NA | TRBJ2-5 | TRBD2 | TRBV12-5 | TGTGCTAGTGGTTTGGTACTAGGACTAGAATCGCGTCGAATGGAGACCCAGTACTTC | CASGLVLGLESRRMETQYF
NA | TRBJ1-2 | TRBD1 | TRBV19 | TGTGCCAGTAGACAGACAGGGCTCTATGGCTACACCTTC | CASRQTGLYGYTF
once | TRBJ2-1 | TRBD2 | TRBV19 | TGTGCCAGTAAACTAGCGGGAGGCCTTTACAATGAGCAGTTCTTC | CASKLAGGLYNEQFF
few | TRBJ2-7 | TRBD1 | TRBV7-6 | TGTGCCAGCAGCCGCCAGACAGGGGTCCTAATGGCCTACGAGCAGTACTTC | CASSRQTGVLMAYEQYF
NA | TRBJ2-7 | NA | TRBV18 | TGTGCCAGCTCACCCGAGACAGACCGGTACGAGCAGTACTTT | CASSPETDRYEQYF
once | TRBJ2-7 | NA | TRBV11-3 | TGTGCCAGCAGCTTTTCCCTCCCGGGGGTCTCCTACGAGCAGTACTTC | CASSFSLPGVSYEQYF
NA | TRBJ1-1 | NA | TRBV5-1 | TGCGCCAGCAGCTTTGTGACTTACGAGGGTGCTGAAGCTTTCTTT | CASSFVTYEGAEAFF
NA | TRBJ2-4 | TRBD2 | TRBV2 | TGTGCCAGCCACAGCGGGGGGGCTGATGGGGACATTCAGTACTTC | CASHSGGADGDIQYF
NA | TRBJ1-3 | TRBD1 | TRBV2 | TGTGCCAGCAGTCAAAGACAGGGGAATTGGGACACCATATATTTT | CASSQRQGNWDTIYF
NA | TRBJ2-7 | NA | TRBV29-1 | TGCAGCGTTGGAGACCTTCCCTACGAGCAGTACTTC | CSVGDLPYEQYF
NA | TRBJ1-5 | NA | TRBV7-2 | TGTGCCAGCAGTGAACAGGTTGGTCAGCCCCAGCATTTT | CASSEQVGQPQHF